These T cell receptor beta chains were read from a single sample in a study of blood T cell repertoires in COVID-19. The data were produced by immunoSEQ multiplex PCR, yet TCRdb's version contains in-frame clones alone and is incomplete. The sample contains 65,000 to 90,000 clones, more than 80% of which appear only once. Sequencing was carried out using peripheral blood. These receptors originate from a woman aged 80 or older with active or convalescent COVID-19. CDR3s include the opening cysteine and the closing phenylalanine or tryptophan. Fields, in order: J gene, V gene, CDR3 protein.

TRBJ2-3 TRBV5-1 CASSLVMSGNTQYF
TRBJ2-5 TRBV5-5 CASSLGSASGGQETQYF
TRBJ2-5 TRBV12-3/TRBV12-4 CASSLASSAQQYF
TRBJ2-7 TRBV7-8 CASSSGGRQRSYEQYF
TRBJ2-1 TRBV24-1 CATSDPGQGTYNEQFF
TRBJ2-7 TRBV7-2 CASSLLGGSYEQYF
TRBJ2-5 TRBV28 CASTLSGGATQYF
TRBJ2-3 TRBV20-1 CSASIPGLAVFTDTQYF
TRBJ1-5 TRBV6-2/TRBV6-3 CASSPTANNQPQHF
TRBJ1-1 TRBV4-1 CASSPGQDWNTEAFF
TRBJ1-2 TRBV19 CGAGPAGGYTF
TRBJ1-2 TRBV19 CASSRGQYLNGYTF
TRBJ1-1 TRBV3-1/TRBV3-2 CASSQLRGVLFF
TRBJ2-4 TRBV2 CASSPGQTPKNIQYF
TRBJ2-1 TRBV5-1 CASSSGLAVGNEQFF
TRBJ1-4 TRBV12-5 CASDLRGDYCEKLFF
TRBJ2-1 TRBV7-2 CASSLGLAGIWNEQFF
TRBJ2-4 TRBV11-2 CASSRAGGANIQYF
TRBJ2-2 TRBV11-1 CASSRQNTGELFF
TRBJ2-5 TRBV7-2 CASSSGLGETQYF
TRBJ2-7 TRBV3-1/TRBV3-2 CASSQSGSPREQYF
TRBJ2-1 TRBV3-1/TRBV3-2 CASTSLGQEQFF
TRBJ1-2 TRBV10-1 CASSESHRGTSNYGYTF
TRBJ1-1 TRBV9 CASSVAGGTPEAFF
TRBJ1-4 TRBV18 CASSPQGTDEKLFF
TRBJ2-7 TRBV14 CASSQDWGTSGYEQYF
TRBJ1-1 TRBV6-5 CASSYGATEAFF
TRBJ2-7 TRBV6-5 CASRGVAEQYF
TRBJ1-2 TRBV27 CASSSRLGSSGGGYTF
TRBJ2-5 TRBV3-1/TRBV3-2 CASSQGTRNQETQYF
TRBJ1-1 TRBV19 CASSIRRGRTEAFF
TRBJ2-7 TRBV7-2 CASSQELGEGVEQYF
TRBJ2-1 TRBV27 CASSNSLYNEQFF
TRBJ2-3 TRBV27 CASSPTGTFTSTDTQYF
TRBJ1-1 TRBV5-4 CASSVQGSVVEAFF
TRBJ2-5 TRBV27 CASSTQGLAGETQYF
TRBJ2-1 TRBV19 CASSLGLALSGEQFF
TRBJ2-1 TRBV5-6 CASSISDRVRNEQFF
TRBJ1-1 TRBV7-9 CASSSTEQSENTEAFF
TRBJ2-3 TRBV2 CASQLAGGTDTQYF
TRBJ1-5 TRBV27 CASSYAPGGSNQPQHF
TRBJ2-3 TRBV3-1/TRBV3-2 CASSQGSGSRDTQYF
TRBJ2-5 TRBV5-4 CASSPAPTLAGREPQETQYF
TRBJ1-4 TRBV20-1 CSASDPGQDLQKLFF
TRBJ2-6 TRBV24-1 CATGGMRGGANVLTF